This TCR beta chain came from a study of shared clonotypes between healthy human individuals (dated by TCRdb to 2018 to 2020). Regarding the research as a whole: The cohort included three men and a couple of women between 18 and 49 years of age. Per donor, three plates each were used for CD4 naive and CD4 memory, two for CD8 naive, and one for CD8 memory. To estimate repertoire size and how much clonotypes are shared between individuals, the study performed deep sequencing of blood TCR repertoires from roughly five healthy adults. To increase sequencing depth and limit assay-specific biases, TCR repertoire library preparation and sequencing were carried out by different laboratories using diverse techniques. Leukapheresis yielded between about 0.8 and 8.9 billion PBMCs per donor. General study outcomes and caveats: Rarefaction of sorted-subset datasets indicated incomplete sequencing despite the large sequencing depth. Sharing across a few donors was observed for approximately 5% of naive CD4, over 3% of naive CD8, about 2.5% of memory CD4, and roughly 0.4% of memory CD8 clonotypes. Pairwise subsampling indicated that sequencing depth was expected to affect the degree of clonotype sharing among donors. Estimated clonotype richness was generally larger for naive than for memory subsets. The small number of donors limited the genetic and exposure-history diversity represented. Sampling was limited to blood, and TCR repertoires in tissue likely differ from TCR repertoires in blood. Higher generation probabilities were observed for clonotypes shared by all four sorted-subset donors than for non-shared clonotypes.

TCR CDR3 regions were amplified from genomic DNA by multiplex PCR using the deep immunoSEQ assay. Extracted genomic DNA from each cell subset was distributed evenly across all wells of several immunoSEQ 96-well plates, and each plate was treated as a replicate. For sorted subsets, roughly 200 ng of genomic DNA, equivalent to around 30,000 T cell genomes, went into each replicate PCR. Purified libraries were quantified with a Qubit 3.0 fluorometer, sized on a Bioanalyzer 2100, and re-quantified with the KAPA Library Quantification kit. A separate single-read 150-cycle Illumina NextSeq 550 flow cell was used to sequence each immunoSEQ 96-well plate. The source study handled its data this way. Because the immunoSEQ output held only junctional sequences and lacked quality scores, the filtering could not match the filtering applied to full-length reads. To assign V/J genes and CDR3, sequences were annotated using PyIR, a Python wrapper for IgBLAST v1.9, with IMGT germline references. Any read was removed if the V/J assignment was weak (E-value above 1e-6), the CDR3 was missing, or the read contained stop codons, out-of-frame junctions, or ambiguous translated residues. V3J clonotypes were defined by identical inferred V gene, J gene, and CDR3 amino acid sequence. The percentage overlap between two repertoires was calculated by dividing the number of shared unique clonotypes by the size of the smaller repertoire. RTK rarefaction, the Chao1 estimator, and Recon v2.1 estimates of unobserved clonotypes were used to assess repertoire richness. Generation probabilities for all TCRbeta clonotypes obtained by the gDNA method from four donors were computed using OLGA. TCRdb took over this immuneACCESS table, retaining in-frame rearrangements with V and J assigned. Such tables are incomplete; in checked studies, under half of the missing clones stem from an unresolved V gene, and the remainder is unexplained. For V, J and clone size, that table is used; D and trimming come from the DNA. The sample includes millions of clones, with about 95% observed a single time. Clones ranked in the top ten supply 0.85% to 1.2% of the sample.

Points on this clone: Its antigen specificity is not known. Within one base of it there is no much larger clone, and no base qualities were kept.

Spanning cysteine to phenylalanine, the CDR3 consists of 13 amino acids. Only the CDR3 part of the read is kept: 39 bases, read in frame from the first base. V lost 2 bases and J lost 15 bases, and the count of bases not matched to a germline gene is 8. The germline V gene specifies MNHEY as CDR1 and SVGAGI as CDR2. CD8 naive samples were CD45RO-negative cells positively selected for CCR7, giving a CD45RA+CCR7+ population that excluded TemRA cells. Donors were healthy HIV-negative adults with no recently reported acute infections or vaccinations. All donors were Caucasian adults living in Nashville, Tennessee, USA. After blood collection by leukapheresis, PBMCs were isolated using Ficoll-Histopaque density gradient centrifugation and then cryopreserved in the vapor phase of liquid nitrogen. Purity and quantity of every magnetically sorted T cell population were checked by analytical flow cytometry. Genomic DNA was isolated from each sorted fraction and quantified by UV absorbance on a Nanodrop 2000c.

The rearranged chain carries TRBV6-5 and TRBJ2-1; TRBD1 matches 9 bases in the middle. Material: naive CD8+ T cells sorted from blood. The cell subset or site label on this specimen signifies: CD45RA+CCR7+. The receptor was isolated from a man between 18 and 35 years old in good health. The CDR3 protein is CASSYRQGVFWFF. The DNA sequence follows: TGTGCCAGCAGTTACAGACAGGGGGTTTTTTGGTTCTTC.